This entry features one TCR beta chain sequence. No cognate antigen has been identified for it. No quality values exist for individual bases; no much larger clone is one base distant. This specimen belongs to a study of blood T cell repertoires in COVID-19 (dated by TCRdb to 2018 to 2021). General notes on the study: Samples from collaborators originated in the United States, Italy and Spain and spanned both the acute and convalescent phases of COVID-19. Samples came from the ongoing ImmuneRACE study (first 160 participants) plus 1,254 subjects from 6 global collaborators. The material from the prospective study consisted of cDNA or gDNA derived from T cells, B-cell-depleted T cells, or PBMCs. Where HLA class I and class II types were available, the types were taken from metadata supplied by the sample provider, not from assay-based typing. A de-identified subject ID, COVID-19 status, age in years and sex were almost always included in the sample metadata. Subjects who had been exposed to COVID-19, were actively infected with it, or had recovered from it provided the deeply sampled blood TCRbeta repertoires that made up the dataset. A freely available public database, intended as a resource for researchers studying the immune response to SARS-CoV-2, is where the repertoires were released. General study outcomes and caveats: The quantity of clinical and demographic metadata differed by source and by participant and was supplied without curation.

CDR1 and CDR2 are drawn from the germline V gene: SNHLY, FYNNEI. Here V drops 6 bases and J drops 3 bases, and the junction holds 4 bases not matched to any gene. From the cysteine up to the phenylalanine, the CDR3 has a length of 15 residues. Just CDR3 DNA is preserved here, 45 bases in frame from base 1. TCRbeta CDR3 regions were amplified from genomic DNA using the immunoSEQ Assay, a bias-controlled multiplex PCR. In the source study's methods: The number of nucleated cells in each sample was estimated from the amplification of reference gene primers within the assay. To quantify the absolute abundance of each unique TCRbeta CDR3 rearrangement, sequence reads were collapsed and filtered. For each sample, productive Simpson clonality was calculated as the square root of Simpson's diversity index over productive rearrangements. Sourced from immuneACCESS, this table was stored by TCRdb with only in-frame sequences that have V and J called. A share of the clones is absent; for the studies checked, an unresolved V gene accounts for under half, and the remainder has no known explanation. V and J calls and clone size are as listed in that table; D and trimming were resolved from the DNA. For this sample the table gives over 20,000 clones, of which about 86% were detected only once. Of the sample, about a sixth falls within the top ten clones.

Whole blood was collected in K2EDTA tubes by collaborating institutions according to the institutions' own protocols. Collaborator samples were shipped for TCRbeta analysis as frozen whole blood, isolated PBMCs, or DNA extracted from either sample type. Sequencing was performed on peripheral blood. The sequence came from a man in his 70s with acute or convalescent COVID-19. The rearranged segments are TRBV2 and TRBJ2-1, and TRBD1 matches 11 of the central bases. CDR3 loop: CASRKGQGDYNEQFF. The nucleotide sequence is TGTGCCAGCAGAAAGGGACAGGGGGACTACAATGAGCAGTTCTTC. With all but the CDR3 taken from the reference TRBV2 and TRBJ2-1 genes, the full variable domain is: EPEVTQTPSHQVTQMGQEVILRCVPISNHLYFYWYRQILGQKVEFLVSFYNNEISEKSEIFDDQFSVERPDGSNFTLKIRSTKLEDSAMYFCASRKGQGDYNEQFFGPGTRLTVL.